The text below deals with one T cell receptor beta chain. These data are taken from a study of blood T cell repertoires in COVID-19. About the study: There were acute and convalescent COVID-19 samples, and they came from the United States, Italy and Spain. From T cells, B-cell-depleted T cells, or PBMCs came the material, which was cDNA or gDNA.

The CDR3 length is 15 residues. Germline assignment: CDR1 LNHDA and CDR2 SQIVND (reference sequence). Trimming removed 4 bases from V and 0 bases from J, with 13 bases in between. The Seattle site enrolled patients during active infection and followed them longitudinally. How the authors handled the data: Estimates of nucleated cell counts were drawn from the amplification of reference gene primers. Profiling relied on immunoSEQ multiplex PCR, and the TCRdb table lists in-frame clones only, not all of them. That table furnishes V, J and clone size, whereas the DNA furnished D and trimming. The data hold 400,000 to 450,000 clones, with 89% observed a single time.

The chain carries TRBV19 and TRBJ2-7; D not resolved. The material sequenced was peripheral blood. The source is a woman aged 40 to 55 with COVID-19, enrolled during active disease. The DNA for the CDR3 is TGTGCCAGTAGTACCCGATCGGGTCCCTCCTACGAGCAGTACTTC. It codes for CASSTRSGPSYEQYF.